Below are 6 T cell receptor beta chains sequenced from a single sample in a study of T cell responses to AZD1222 COVID-19 vaccine. The repertoire was sequenced with immunoSEQ multiplex PCR; TCRdb's copy has only in-frame clones and lacks some. Of 100,000 to 150,000 clones listed, 80% to 90% are singletons. The sample here was peripheral blood, taken on day 0 of AZD1222 vaccination. Every receptor here comes from an adult in good health.

The chain is built from TRBV9 and TRBJ2-1; D is possibly TRBD2 (6 bases). V was shortened by 0 bases and J by 8 bases, with 18 bases between the two germline ends. The germline V gene has CDR1 SGDLS and CDR2 YYNGEE. The CDR3 sequence is 16 residues long. The CDR3 nucleotides read TGTGCCAGCAGCGTAGCTACCGGAAGACTAGTCCATGAGCAGTTCTTC. Its protein product is CASSVATGRLVHEQFF.

This clone was observed a handful of times. The chain has TRBV10-3 and TRBJ2-3; 7 nucleotides line up with TRBD2. With 4 bases clipped from V and 0 bases from J, the junction kept 7 bases outside the gene matches. Germline-derived CDR1 and CDR2 are ENHRY and SYGVKD. This CDR3 contains 16 residues. The CDR3 nucleotides are TGTGCCATCAGTGGGGGGGGGACCTTTAGCACAGATACGCAGTATTTT. This sequence encodes CAISGGGTFSTDTQYF.

This rearrangement joins TRBV28 to TRBJ2-3, with TRBD2 matching 11 bases. With 6 bases clipped from V and 2 bases from J, the junction kept 4 bases outside the gene matches. The length of the CDR3 is 15 residues. Germline CDR1 reads MDHEN; CDR2 reads SYDVKM. The CDR3 here is CASRIAGGVTDTQYF. For the CDR3, the DNA is TGTGCCAGCAGAATAGCGGGAGGGGTCACAGATACGCAGTATTTT.

In its sample, this clone was seen once. The chain couples TRBV4-1 to TRBJ1-2; D is unclear. Trimming took 1 base from V and 0 from J, leaving 9 bases between them. Germline values: CDR1 MGHRA, CDR2 YSYEKL. The CDR3 spans 15 residues. The CDR3 DNA reads as TGCGCCAGCAGCCAAGGAGGGATTGCTAACTATGGCTACACCTTC. Its translation is CASSQGGIANYGYTF.

This clone appeared once. The rearrangement links TRBV6-5 to TRBJ1-1; D gene unclear. The V end lost 0 bases, the J end lost 4 bases, and 15 bases lay between the germline ends. This CDR3 contains 16 residues. CDR1 is MNHEY and CDR2 is SVGAGI in the germline V gene. This CDR3 is CASSYSRRGLGTEAFF. The DNA of the CDR3 is TGTGCCAGCAGTTACTCGAGGCGGGGTTTGGGCACTGAAGCTTTCTTT.

The genes are TRBV28 and TRBJ2-1, with a possible D match to TRBD2 (7 bases). The CDR3 is made up of 13 amino acids. CDR1 is MDHEN and CDR2 is SYDVKM in the germline V gene. V gave up 7 bases and J gave up 9 bases, with 16 bases separating them. CDR3 residues: CASTVGGGSEQFF. The CDR3, as DNA: TGTGCCAGCACCGTAGGGGGGGGCAGTGAGCAGTTCTTC.